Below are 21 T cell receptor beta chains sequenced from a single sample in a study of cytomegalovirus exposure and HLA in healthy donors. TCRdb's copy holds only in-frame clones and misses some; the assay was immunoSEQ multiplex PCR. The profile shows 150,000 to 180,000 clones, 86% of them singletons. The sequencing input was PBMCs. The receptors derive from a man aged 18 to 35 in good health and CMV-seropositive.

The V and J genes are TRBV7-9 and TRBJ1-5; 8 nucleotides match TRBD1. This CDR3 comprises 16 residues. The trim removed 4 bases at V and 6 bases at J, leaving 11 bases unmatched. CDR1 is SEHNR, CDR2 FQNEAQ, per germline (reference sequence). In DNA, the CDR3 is TGTGCCAGCAGCTGGCTACCGGACAGGGCTCGTCAGCCCCAGCATTTT. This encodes CASSWLPDRARQPQHF.

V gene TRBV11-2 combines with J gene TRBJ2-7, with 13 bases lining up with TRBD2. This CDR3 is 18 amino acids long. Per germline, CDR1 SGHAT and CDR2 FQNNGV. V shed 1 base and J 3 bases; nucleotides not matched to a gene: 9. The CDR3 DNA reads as TGTGCCAGCAGCTTAGTGGGGGGACTAGCGGGATCGAACTACGAGCAGTACTTC. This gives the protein CASSLVGGLAGSNYEQYF.

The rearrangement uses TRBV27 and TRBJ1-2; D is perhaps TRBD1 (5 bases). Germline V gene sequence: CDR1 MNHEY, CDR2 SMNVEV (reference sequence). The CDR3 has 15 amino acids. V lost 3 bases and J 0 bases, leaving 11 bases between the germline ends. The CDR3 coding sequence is TGTGCCAGCAGTTTCCGGAGGGGATCTAACTATGGCTACACCTTC. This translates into CASSFRRGSNYGYTF.

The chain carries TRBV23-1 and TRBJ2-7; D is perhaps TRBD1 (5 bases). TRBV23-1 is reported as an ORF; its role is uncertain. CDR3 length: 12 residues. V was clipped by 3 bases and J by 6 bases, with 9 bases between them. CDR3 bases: TGCGCCAGCAGTCATCAGGGTCGCGAGCAGTACTTC. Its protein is CASSHQGREQYF.

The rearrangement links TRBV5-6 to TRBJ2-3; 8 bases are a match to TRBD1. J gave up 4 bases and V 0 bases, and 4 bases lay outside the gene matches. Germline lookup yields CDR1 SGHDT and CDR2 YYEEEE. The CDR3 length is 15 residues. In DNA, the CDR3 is TGTGCCAGCAGCTTGGAGGGACAGGTACCAGATACGCAGTATTTT. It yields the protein CASSLEGQVPDTQYF.

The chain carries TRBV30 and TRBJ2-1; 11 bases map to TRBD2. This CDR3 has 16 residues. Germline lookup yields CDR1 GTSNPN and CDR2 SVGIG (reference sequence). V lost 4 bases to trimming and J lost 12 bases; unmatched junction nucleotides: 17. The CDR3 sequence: CAWTLSGTSGLAGQFF. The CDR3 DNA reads TGTGCCTGGACACTATCCGGGACTAGCGGCCTTGCGGGGCAGTTCTTC. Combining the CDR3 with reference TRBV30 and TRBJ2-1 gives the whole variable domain SQTIHQWPATLVQPVGSPLSLECTVEGTSNPNLYWYRQAAGRGLQLLFYSVGIGQISSEVPQNLSASRPQDRQFILSSKKLLLSDSGFYLCAWTLSGTSGLAGQFFGPGTRLTVL.

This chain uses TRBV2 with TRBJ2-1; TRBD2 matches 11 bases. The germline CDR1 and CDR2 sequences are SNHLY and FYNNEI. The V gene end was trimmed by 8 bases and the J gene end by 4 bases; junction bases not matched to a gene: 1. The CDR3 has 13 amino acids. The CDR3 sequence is CASVAGGYNEQFF. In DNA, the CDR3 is TGTGCCAGCGTAGCGGGGGGGTACAATGAGCAGTTCTTC.

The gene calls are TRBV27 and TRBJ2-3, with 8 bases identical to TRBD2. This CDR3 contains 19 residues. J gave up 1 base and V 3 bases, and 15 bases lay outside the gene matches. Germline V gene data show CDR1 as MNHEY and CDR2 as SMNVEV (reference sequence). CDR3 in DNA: TGTGCCAGCAGTTTTCTCTCCAGCGGGGGAGGGCCAGGCACAGATACGCAGTATTTT. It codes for CASSFLSSGGGPGTDTQYF.

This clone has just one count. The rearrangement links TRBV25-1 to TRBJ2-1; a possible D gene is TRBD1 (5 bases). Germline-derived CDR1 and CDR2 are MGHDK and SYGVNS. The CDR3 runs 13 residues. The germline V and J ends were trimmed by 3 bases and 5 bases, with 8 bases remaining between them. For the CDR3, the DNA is TGTGCCAGCAGTGAGGGGCCCCACAATGAGCAGTTCTTC. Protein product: CASSEGPHNEQFF.

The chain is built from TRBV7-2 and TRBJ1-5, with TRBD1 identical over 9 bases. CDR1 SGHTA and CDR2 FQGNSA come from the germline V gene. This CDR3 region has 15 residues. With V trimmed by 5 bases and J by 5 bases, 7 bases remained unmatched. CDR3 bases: TGTGCCAGCAGCGCACAGGGGGCGCTTGATCAGCCCCAGCATTTT. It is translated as CASSAQGALDQPQHF.

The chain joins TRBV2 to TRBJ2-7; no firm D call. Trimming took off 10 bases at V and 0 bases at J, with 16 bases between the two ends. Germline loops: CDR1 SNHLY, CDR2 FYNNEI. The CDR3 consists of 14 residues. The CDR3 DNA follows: TGTGCCACCGACGCGACTTCGGTCTCCTACGAGCAGTACTTC. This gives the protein CATDATSVSYEQYF.

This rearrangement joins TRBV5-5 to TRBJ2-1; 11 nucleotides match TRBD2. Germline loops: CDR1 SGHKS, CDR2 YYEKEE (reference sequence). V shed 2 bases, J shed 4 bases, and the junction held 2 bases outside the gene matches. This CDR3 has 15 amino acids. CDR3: CASSLLAGEYNEQFF. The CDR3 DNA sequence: TGTGCCAGCAGCTTACTAGCGGGGGAGTACAATGAGCAGTTCTTC.

The CDR3 bases are TGTGCCAGTACCGCCACGACAGGGCGCCTAAACTCCCCCTATGGCTACACCTTC. Protein product: CASTATTGRLNSPYGYTF. The chain carries TRBV19 and TRBJ1-2, with 7 bases matching TRBD1. V lost 7 bases, J lost 4 bases, and 21 bases stayed unmatched. This CDR3 comprises 18 residues. Looked up from germline, CDR1 is LNHDA and CDR2 is SQIVND (reference sequence).

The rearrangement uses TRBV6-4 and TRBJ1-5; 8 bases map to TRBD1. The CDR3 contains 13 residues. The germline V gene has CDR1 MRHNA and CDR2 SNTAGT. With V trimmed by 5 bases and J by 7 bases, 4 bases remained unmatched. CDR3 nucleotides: TGTGCCAGCAGTCTCGACAGGGGCCAGCCCCAGCATTTT. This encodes CASSLDRGQPQHF.

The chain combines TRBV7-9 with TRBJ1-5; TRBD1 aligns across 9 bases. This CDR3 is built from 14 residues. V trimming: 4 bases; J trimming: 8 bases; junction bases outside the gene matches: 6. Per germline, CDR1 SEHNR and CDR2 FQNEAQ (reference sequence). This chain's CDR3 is CASSSGQGLEPQHF. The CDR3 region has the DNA TGTGCCAGCAGCTCGGGACAGGGCCTTGAGCCCCAGCATTTT.

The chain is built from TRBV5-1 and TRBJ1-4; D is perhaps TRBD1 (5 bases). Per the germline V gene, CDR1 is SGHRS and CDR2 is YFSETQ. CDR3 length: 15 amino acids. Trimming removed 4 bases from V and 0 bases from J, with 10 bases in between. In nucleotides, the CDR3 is TGCGCCAGCAGCACCGGAGGGGCAACTAATGAAAAACTGTTTTTT. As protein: CASSTGGATNEKLFF.

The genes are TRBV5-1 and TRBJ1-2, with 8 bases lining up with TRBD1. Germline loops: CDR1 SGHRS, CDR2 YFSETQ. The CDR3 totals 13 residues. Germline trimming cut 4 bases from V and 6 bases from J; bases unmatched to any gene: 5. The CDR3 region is CASSNGQGNGYTF. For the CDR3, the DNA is TGCGCCAGCAGCAACGGACAGGGCAATGGCTACACCTTC.

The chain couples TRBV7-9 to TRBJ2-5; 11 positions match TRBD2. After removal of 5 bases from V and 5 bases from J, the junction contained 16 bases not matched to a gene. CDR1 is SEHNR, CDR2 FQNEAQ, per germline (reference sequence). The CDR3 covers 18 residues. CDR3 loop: CASSADRGLAGGRETQYF. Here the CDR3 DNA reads TGTGCCAGCAGCGCCGACAGGGGCCTAGCGGGAGGTCGCGAGACCCAGTACTTC.

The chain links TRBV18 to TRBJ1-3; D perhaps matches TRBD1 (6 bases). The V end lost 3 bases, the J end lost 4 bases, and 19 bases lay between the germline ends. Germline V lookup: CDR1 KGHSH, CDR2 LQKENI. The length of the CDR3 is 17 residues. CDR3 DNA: TGTGCCAGCTCACCGAGGGATACTGGACAGTTAGGAAACACCATATATTTT. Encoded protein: CASSPRDTGQLGNTIYF.

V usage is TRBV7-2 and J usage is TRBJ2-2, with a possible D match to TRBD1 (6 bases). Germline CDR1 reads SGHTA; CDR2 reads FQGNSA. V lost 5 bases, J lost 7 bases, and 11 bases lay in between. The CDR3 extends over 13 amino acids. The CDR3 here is CASSAQGYGELFF. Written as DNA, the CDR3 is TGTGCCAGCAGCGCACAGGGTTACGGGGAGCTGTTTTTT. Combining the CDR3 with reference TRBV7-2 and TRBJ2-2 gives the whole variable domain GAGVSQSPSNKVTEKGKDVELRCDPISGHTALYWYRQSLGQGLEFLIYFQGNSAPDKSGLPSDRFSAERTGGSVSTLTIQRTQQEDSAVYLCASSAQGYGELFFGEGSRLTVL.

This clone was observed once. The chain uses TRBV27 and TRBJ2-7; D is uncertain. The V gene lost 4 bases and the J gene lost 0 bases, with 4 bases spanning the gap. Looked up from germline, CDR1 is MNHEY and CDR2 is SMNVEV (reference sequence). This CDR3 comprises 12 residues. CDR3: CASSSSSYEQYF. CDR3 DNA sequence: TGTGCCAGCAGTTCGAGCTCCTACGAGCAGTACTTC.